Here is one TCR beta chain with its context. The target antigen is unknown. This entry is derived from a study of T cells expressing NK-cell markers. General study results and limits: Whether expanded NKG2C+ T cell clones were HCMV specific stayed uncertain. Dominant NKG2C+ clonotypes accounted for 1.0-7.0% of CD8+ T cells in a handful of donors. Several donors likewise had their CD3+CD56-NKG2C+ fraction led by these clonotypes.

This CDR3 has 15 amino acids. Per the germline V gene, CDR1 is MNHNY and CDR2 is SVGAGI (reference sequence). TCR beta cDNA was made by 5'RACE template switching with UMIs. For each CDR3 protein, TCRdb gives one entry from its re-call of the 5' RACE reads, without DNA. This sample contains approximately 440,000 distinct CDR3 sequences. The specimen sequenced was blood T cells: a sorted CD56 or NKG2C T cell subset, CD4+ or CD8+ T cells, or bulk PBMC T cells (not recorded which). The chain employs TRBV6-6 and TRBJ2-5; there is no DNA to check the TCRdb D call of TRBD1. The TCR was taken from a woman between 45 and 65 years old in good health. The CDR3 is CASSSPGQGEETQYF.